What follows is one TCR beta chain and its context. The antigen this receptor binds is unknown. Base quality data are lacking; no much larger clone is found one base away. For CDR1 and CDR2, the germline V gene lists SGHRS and YFSETQ. There are 15 amino acids in the CDR3, from cysteine to phenylalanine inclusive. The CDR3 DNA has 45 bases and is translated from base 1. Relative to germline, V is missing 4 bases and J is missing 5 bases, with 3 bases of the junction outside any gene match. This sample was taken from a study of OX40 agonist ivuxolimab in advanced cancers. As for the study more broadly: Ivuxolimab was a fully human IgG2 agonistic monoclonal antibody targeting the costimulatory receptor OX40 (CD134). Peripheral TCRbeta sequencing was intended to test whether TCR sequence diversity was altered and clonal T-cell expansion was caused by ivuxolimab. Intravenous ivuxolimab was administered to patients every 2 weeks at six dose levels: 0.01, 0.1, 0.3, 1.5, 3 and 10 mg/kg. The paper describes the monotherapy dose-escalation part (N ≈ 51 patients) of the phase I trial of ivuxolimab. Among the roughly 52 dose-escalation patients, approximately 20 had hepatocellular carcinoma, roughly 15 melanoma, 9 renal cell carcinoma and 9 head and neck cancer. Partial responses were achieved by three dose-escalation patients, of whom one had hepatocellular carcinoma and two had cutaneous melanoma. Patients were allowed to have had prior anti-PD-1, anti-PD-L1 or anti-CTLA-4 therapy, and around 40% of the dose-escalation patients had previously received checkpoint inhibitors. In the dose-escalation cohort, roughly 80% of patients were male, and the mean age was around 60 years, with a range of about 23 to 90.

Patients with autoimmune disease history or receiving systemic immunosuppression were excluded from the trial. Peripheral blood for TCR sequencing was collected from all dose cohorts at baseline, on cycle 4 day 1, and on cycle 7 day 1. Samples were obtained from an open-label, multicenter, first-in-human phase I dose-escalation trial of ivuxolimab. The trial enrolled adults with locally advanced or metastatic head and neck squamous cell, hepatocellular, melanoma or renal cell carcinoma. CD4+ and CD8+ T cells were sorted separately from peripheral blood before TCR sequencing. Study-wide conclusions, independent of this receptor: At doses of 0.1 to 3.0 mg/kg, clonal expansion of both CD4+ and CD8+ blood T cells was observed from baseline to week 6. Partial responders in the 0.1-3.0 mg/kg groups had among the lowest normalized peripheral clonal expansion, especially among CD8+ T cells. The antigen specificity of the peripheral T cells that underwent clonal expansion was not determined. After ivuxolimab, more expanded clones were found on average in CD8+ T cells than in CD4+ T cells. Low levels of normalized T-cell clonal expansion were also shown by some nonresponding patients.

To sequence the TCRbeta CDR3 region, genomic DNA was isolated from the sorted cells. The immunoSEQ Assay was used for sequencing of TCRbeta CDR3 regions. The immuneACCESS repertoire file appears here via TCRdb, limited to in-frame rearrangements. These files lack a portion of the clones; in checked studies, under half of the deficit traces to unresolved V genes, and the cause of the others is not known. In this sample the table shows 60,000 to 70,000 clones, more than 80% of which occur a single time. 1.2% of the sample is in the top ten clones. The starting material was CD4+ or CD8+ T cells sorted from blood, obtained in a trial of the OX40 agonist ivuxolimab. The receptor comes from an adult with an advanced solid tumor such as melanoma, head and neck, liver or kidney cancer. The chain is made from TRBV5-1 and TRBJ2-1; 13 of the junction bases match TRBD2. This receptor has the CDR3 CASSTGTSGDNEQFF. The nucleotide sequence is given as TGCGCCAGCAGCACCGGGACTAGCGGGGACAATGAGCAGTTCTTC.